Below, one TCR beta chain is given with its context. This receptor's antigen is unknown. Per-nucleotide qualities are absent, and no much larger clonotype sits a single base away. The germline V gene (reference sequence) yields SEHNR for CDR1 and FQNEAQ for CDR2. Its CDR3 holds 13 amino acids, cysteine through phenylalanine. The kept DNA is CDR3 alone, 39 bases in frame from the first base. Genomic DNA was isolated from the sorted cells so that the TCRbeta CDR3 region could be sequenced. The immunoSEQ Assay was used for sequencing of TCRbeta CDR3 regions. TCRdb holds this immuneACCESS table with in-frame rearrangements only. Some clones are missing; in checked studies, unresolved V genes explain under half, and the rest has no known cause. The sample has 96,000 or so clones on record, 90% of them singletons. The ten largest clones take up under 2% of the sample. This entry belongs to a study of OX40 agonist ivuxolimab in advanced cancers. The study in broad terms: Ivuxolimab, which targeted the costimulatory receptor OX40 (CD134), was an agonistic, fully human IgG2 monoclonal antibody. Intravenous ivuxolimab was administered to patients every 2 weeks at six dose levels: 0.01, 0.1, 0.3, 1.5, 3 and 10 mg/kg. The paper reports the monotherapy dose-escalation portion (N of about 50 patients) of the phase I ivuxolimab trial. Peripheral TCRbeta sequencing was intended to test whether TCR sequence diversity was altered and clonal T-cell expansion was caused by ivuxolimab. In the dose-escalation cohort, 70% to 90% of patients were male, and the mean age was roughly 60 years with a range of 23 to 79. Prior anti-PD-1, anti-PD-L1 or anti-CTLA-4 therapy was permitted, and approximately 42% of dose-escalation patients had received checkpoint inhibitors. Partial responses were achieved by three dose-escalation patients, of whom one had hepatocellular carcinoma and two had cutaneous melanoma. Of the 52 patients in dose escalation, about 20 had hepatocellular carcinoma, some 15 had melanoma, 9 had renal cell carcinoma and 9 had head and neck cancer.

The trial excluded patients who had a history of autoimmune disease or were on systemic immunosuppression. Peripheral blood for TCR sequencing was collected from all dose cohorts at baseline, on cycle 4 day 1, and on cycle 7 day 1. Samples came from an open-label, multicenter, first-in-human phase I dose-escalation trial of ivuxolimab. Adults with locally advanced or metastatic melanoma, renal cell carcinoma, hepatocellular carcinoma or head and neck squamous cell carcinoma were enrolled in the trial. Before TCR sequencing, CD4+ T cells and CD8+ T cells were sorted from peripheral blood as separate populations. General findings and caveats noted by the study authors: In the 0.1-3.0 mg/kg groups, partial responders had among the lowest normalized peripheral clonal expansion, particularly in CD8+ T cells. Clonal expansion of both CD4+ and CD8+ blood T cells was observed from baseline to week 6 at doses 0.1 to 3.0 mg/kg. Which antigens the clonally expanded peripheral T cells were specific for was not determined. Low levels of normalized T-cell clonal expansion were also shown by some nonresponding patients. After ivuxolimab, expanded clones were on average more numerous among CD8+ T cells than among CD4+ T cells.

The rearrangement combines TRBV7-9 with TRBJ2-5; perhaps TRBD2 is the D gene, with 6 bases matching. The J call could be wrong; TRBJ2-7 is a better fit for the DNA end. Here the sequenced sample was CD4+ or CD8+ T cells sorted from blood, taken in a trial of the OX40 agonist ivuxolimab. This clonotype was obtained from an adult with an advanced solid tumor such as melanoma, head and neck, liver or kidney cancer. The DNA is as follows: TGTGCCAGCAGCCACCCCAGGAGGGACGAGCAGTACTTC. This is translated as CASSHPRRDEQYF.